Below are 21 T cell receptor beta chains sequenced from a single sample in a study of shared clonotypes between healthy human individuals. Terminally differentiated effector memory CD45RA+ cells were left out of the naive CD8 fraction, which was CD45RO-negative and positively selected for CCR7. Here immunoSEQ multiplex PCR was the method, and the copy in TCRdb shows in-frame clones only, minus some. The sample lists around 560,000 clones; 85% to 95% were seen once. Sequencing input: naive CD8+ T cells sorted from blood. The receptor source for this set is a woman aged 25 to 45 in good health.

As concerns this clone: In the same sample, other DNA sequences code for this CDR3. This chain uses TRBV27 with TRBJ2-5; 10 bases align to TRBD2. The J call may not be correct, given that the DNA end is closer to TRBJ2-7. The CDR3 has 14 residues. Per germline, CDR1 MNHEY and CDR2 SMNVEV (reference sequence). The CDR3 region has the DNA TGTGCCAGCAGTTCTAGCGGGAGCTCCTACGAGCAGTACTTC. Protein product: CASSSSGSSYEQYF.

This clone has a single count. V and J are TRBV6-5 and TRBJ1-4; D is unresolved. V gave up 8 bases and J gave up 4 bases, with 17 bases separating them. The CDR3 has 15 residues. The germline gives CDR1 MNHEY, CDR2 SVGAGI. The CDR3: CASGEETWDNEKLFF. CDR3 bases: TGTGCCAGCGGGGAGGAGACTTGGGATAATGAAAAACTGTTTTTT.

The rearrangement uses TRBV2 and TRBJ2-7, with D tentatively TRBD2 (6 bases). CDR1 SNHLY and CDR2 FYNNEI come from the germline V gene. The ends were cut back, 2 bases at V and 1 base at J, with 12 bases in the middle. The CDR3 runs to 15 residues. Here the CDR3 reads CASSEWASASYEQYF. The CDR3 region has the DNA TGTGCCAGCAGTGAATGGGCTAGCGCTTCCTACGAGCAGTACTTC.

This chain links TRBV5-4 with TRBJ1-1; D is perhaps TRBD1 (6 bases). The CDR3 has 14 amino acids. Germline values: CDR1 SGHNT, CDR2 YYREEE (reference sequence). Trimming removed 0 bases at V and 3 bases at J, with 9 bases between. CDR3 coding DNA: TGTGCCAGCAGCTTGGCGGGGGCGGACACTGAAGCTTTCTTT. It is translated as CASSLAGADTEAFF.

J is TRBJ2-5 and V is TRBV11-2; 13 bases map to TRBD2. With 5 bases clipped from V and 5 bases from J, the junction kept 14 bases outside the gene matches. Germline V gives CDR1 SGHAT, CDR2 FQNNGV. The CDR3 runs 18 residues. This CDR3 reads CASSTGLAGPGAQETQYF. In nucleotides, the CDR3 is TGTGCCAGCAGCACGGGACTAGCGGGACCCGGAGCTCAGGAGACCCAGTACTTC.

V usage is TRBV18 and J usage is TRBJ1-2; TRBD1 might be the D (5 bases). V lost 5 bases and J lost 10, with 14 bases in between. Germline V gene data show CDR1 as KGHSH and CDR2 as LQKENI. The CDR3 has 12 amino acids. This CDR3 is CASSERDWNYTF. CDR3 bases: TGTGCCAGCTCAGAAAGGGACTGGAACTACACCTTC. Supplemented by reference TRBV18 and TRBJ1-2, the full variable domain reads NAGVMQNPRHLVRRRGQEARLRCSPMKGHSHVYWYRQLPEEGLKFMVYLQKENIIDESGMPKERFSAEFPKEGPSILRIQQVVRGDSAAYFCASSERDWNYTFGSGTRLTVV.

V is TRBV7-9 and J is TRBJ1-4; D remains ambiguous. Germline V gives CDR1 SEHNR, CDR2 FQNEAQ (reference sequence). V dropped 2 bases and J dropped 0 bases, with 4 bases sitting between them. This CDR3 comprises 14 residues. The CDR3 sequence: CASSLSATNEKLFF. The CDR3 bases are TGTGCCAGCAGCTTAAGTGCAACTAATGAAAAACTGTTTTTT.

The chain combines TRBV5-6 with TRBJ2-5; 7 bases map to TRBD2. Near its end, the DNA agrees better with TRBJ2-7, so the J call may be wrong. CDR3 length: 14 residues. CDR1 and CDR2 from the germline V gene are SGHDT and YYEEEE. CDR3 coding DNA: TGTGCCAGCAGCTTTTGGGGAGGGGACCACGAGCAGTACTTC. The encoded protein is CASSFWGGDHEQYF.

The J gene is TRBJ2-7, the V gene TRBV4-1; 7 bases match TRBD2. The ends lost 0 bases at V and 0 bases at J; junction bases unmatched: 2. This CDR3 comprises 15 residues. Germline CDR1 is MGHRA and CDR2 is YSYEKL. The CDR3 protein is CASSQDLADSYEQYF. CDR3 bases: TGCGCCAGCAGCCAAGATCTAGCGGACTCCTACGAGCAGTACTTC.

The chain combines TRBV4-1 with TRBJ2-1; possible D gene TRBD1, 5 bases. Germline V lookup: CDR1 MGHRA, CDR2 YSYEKL. This CDR3 is built from 13 residues. V was cut by 2 bases and J by 9 bases, with 11 bases left in between. The CDR3 DNA follows: TGCGCCAGCAGCCAACTTCTAGACAGTGAGCAGTTCTTC. Encoded protein: CASSQLLDSEQFF.

Only a few counts were recorded for this clone. The V gene is TRBV20-1, the J gene TRBJ1-1; tentative D call: TRBD1 (5 bases). Trimming shortened V by 0 bases and J by 11 bases, and 10 bases separated the two germline ends. This CDR3 has 11 residues. Germline V lookup: CDR1 DFQATT, CDR2 SNEGSKA (reference sequence). CDR3 loop: CSAREGVDAFF. The CDR3 DNA sequence: TGCAGTGCTAGAGAGGGGGTAGATGCTTTCTTT.

This clone has just a few counts. This sequence joins TRBV21-1 and TRBJ1-3. TRBV21-1 is a known pseudogene. The length of the CDR3 is 12 residues. CDR3 loop: CASRGSGNTIYF. The CDR3 bases are TGTGCCAGCAGGGGCTCTGGAAACACCATATATTTT.

The V gene is TRBV9, the J gene TRBJ2-1, with D perhaps TRBD2 (5 bases). Germline-derived CDR1 and CDR2 are SGDLS and YYNGEE. The V end was cut by 7 bases, the J end by 8 bases, with 7 bases between. This CDR3 region has 10 residues. The CDR3, as DNA: TGTGCCAGCCGGCGGGATGAGCAGTTCTTC. Translated: CASRRDEQFF.

The V gene is TRBV27, the J gene TRBJ2-7; D possibly uses TRBD1 or TRBD2 (5 bases each). Trimming stripped 11 bases from V and 1 base from J, with 12 bases between. The CDR3 runs to 12 residues. Germline V gives CDR1 MNHEY, CDR2 SMNVEV (reference sequence). The CDR3 coding sequence is TGTGCCGCCGGGGACCCATCCTACGAGCAGTACTTC. Protein sequence: CAAGDPSYEQYF.

The J gene is TRBJ2-5, the V gene TRBV18; the D gene is possibly TRBD1 (5 bases). The germline V and J ends were trimmed by 3 bases and 4 bases, with 15 bases remaining between them. This CDR3 is built from 15 residues. The V gene's germline CDR1 is KGHSH and CDR2 LQKENI. Here the CDR3 reads CASSPYQGWGETQYF. The CDR3 DNA reads as TGTGCCAGCTCACCGTATCAGGGATGGGGAGAGACCCAGTACTTC.

The chain uses TRBV11-2 and TRBJ1-5; D may be TRBD1 (5 bases). The CDR3 spans 17 residues. Germline CDR1 is SGHAT and CDR2 is FQNNGV. V was trimmed by 1 base and J by 5 bases, leaving 18 bases between them. The DNA for the CDR3 is TGTGCCAGCAGCTTAGTAGGCACGTCAGGGAGGGATCAGCCCCAGCATTTT. Encoded protein: CASSLVGTSGRDQPQHF.

The genes are TRBV25-1 and TRBJ2-5, with no clear D. This CDR3 spans 11 amino acids. The germline V gene encodes CDR1 MGHDK and CDR2 SYGVNS. Deletions cut 3 bases from V and 11 bases from J, with 10 bases between. The CDR3 DNA reads TGTGCCAGCAGTGATATTTTGGAGCAGTACTTC. Amino acid sequence: CASSDILEQYF.

Worth noting for this clone: Other DNA sequences in this specimen translate into the identical CDR3. The chain uses TRBV27 and TRBJ1-5, with D perhaps TRBD1 (5 bases). The germline V gene encodes CDR1 MNHEY and CDR2 SMNVEV (reference sequence). With 2 bases removed from V and 0 bases from J, the gap between germline ends came to 8 bases. The CDR3 is 15 residues long. The DNA of the CDR3 is TGTGCCAGCAGTTTAGGAGGACATAGCAATCAGCCCCAGCATTTT. It specifies CASSLGGHSNQPQHF.

This sequence joins TRBV25-1 and TRBJ2-1; 10 bases line up with TRBD1. The CDR3 is made up of 14 amino acids. Germline V gene lookup returns CDR1 MGHDK and CDR2 SYGVNS. The trim removed 3 bases at V and 10 bases at J, leaving 6 bases unmatched. For the CDR3, the DNA is TGTGCCAGCAGTGACCCCGGACAGGGGGGCGAGCAGTTCTTC. This translates into CASSDPGQGGEQFF.

This chain connects TRBV4-1 to TRBJ2-5, with D possibly matching TRBD1 (7 bases). V lost 3 bases and J 4 bases, leaving 18 bases between the germline ends. The germline V gene encodes CDR1 MGHRA and CDR2 YSYEKL. This CDR3 contains 16 residues. The chain's CDR3 is CASSQEGGGVGETQYF. The CDR3 region has the DNA TGCGCCAGCAGCCAGGAAGGAGGGGGCGTGGGAGAGACCCAGTACTTC.

This chain links TRBV5-6 with TRBJ1-5; D gene unclear. Germline V CDR1 and CDR2: SGHDT, YYEEEE. V dropped 4 bases and J dropped 6 bases, with 14 bases sitting between them. The CDR3 is made up of 14 amino acids. Here the CDR3 DNA reads TGTGCCAGCAGCCTCATAGGAGTGGGTCAGCCCCAGCATTTT. Its translation is CASSLIGVGQPQHF.